Each of the 19 T cell receptor beta chains below was sequenced from the same sample in a study of post-analysis software for immune sequencing data. The study, taken as a whole, reports: When patients were compared with controls, about five TRBV segments were more frequent, TRBV5-6, TRBV5-1 and TRBV20-1 among them.

These receptors are not linked to any known antigen. Presence of unique molecular identifiers characterized the TCR beta cDNA libraries. One entry per CDR3 protein, called by TCRdb with MiXCR from the PCR reads. The data contain roughly 800,000 distinct CDR3 sequences, roughly 58% of them singletons. Sequenced material: blood. All receptors come from a girl between 10 and 17 years old with multiple sclerosis.

Note on this clonotype: Germline and junction disagree at one end, which may indicate a read error. The V and J genes are TRBV6-6 and TRBJ2-3; the D call may be TRBD1 or TRBD2 (5 bases each). Germline assignment: CDR1 MNHNY and CDR2 SVGAGI (reference sequence). The CDR3 spans 14 residues. The CDR3 nucleotides read TGTGCCGGCAGTTCGGGGCTTTCCCGAGATACGCAGTATTTT. This codes for CAGSSGLSRDTQYF.

The chain couples TRBV20-1 to TRBJ2-7; no clear D. Germline V gives CDR1 DFQATT, CDR2 SNEGSKA (reference sequence). The CDR3 runs to 11 residues. V lost 5 bases and J lost 0, with 5 bases in between. As DNA, the CDR3 is TGCAGTGCTGCCCGCTCCTACGAGCAGTACTTC. Its translation: CSAARSYEQYF.

This clonotype was counted only a few times. The V call is TRBV30, the J call TRBJ2-1, with a possible D match to TRBD2 (6 bases). The V gene lost 4 bases and the J gene lost 13 bases, with 17 bases spanning the gap. Per germline, CDR1 GTSNPN and CDR2 SVGIG (reference sequence). The length of the CDR3 is 12 residues. Written as DNA, the CDR3 is TGTGCCTGGAACCCCCTGGATGGGACTCAGTTCTTC. This encodes CAWNPLDGTQFF.

This clonotype showed up just a few times. The rearrangement uses TRBV29-1 and TRBJ2-7; 9 bases are a match to TRBD2. V gave up 4 bases and J gave up 3 bases; unmatched junction bases: 10. The CDR3 loop spans 15 amino acids. Germline V gene data show CDR1 as SQVTM and CDR2 as ANQGSEA. The CDR3 region is CSVGAPAGGYYEQYF. The DNA for the CDR3 is TGCAGCGTTGGGGCGCCCGCGGGAGGGTACTACGAGCAGTACTTC.

This clonotype was detected a few times. This chain links TRBV20-1 with TRBJ2-3, with D perhaps matching TRBD1 (5 bases). CDR3 size: 12 residues. The ends were cut back, 5 bases at V and 4 bases at J, with 10 bases in the middle. Germline lookup yields CDR1 DFQATT and CDR2 SNEGSKA (reference sequence). The CDR3 spells CSAHLGADTQYF. CDR3 bases: TGCAGTGCTCATCTAGGGGCAGATACGCAGTATTTT.

This chain connects TRBV7-9 to TRBJ1-2; D perhaps matches TRBD1 (5 bases). This CDR3 is built from 16 residues. Trimming removed 3 bases from V and 4 bases from J, with 18 bases in between. Germline CDR1 reads SEHNR; CDR2 reads FQNEAQ (reference sequence). The CDR3 bases are TGTGCCAGCAGCTTTTCTGTAGGGGCGTCTGGCTATGGCTACACCTTC. Translating it yields CASSFSVGASGYGYTF.

V and J are TRBV9 and TRBJ2-3, with 8 nucleotides matching TRBD2. Germline V gene sequence: CDR1 SGDLS, CDR2 YYNGEE. V was clipped by 4 bases and J by 0 bases; unmatched bases: 13. The CDR3 loop spans 18 amino acids. The CDR3 bases are TGTGCCAGCAGCCCCGGACGGGGCGGGAGGCTGAGCACAGATACGCAGTATTTT. It encodes CASSPGRGGRLSTDTQYF.

The rearrangement links TRBV5-1 to TRBJ2-5; 7 bases fit TRBD1. Per germline, CDR1 SGHRS and CDR2 YFSETQ. V trimming: 2 bases; J trimming: 0 bases; junction bases outside the gene matches: 4. This CDR3 has 15 residues. CDR3 loop: CASSLRTGHQETQYF. The CDR3 DNA sequence: TGCGCCAGCAGCTTACGGACAGGCCACCAAGAGACCCAGTACTTC.

The rearrangement joins TRBV7-6 to TRBJ2-5; 11 bases align to TRBD2. Germline V gene sequence: CDR1 SGHVS, CDR2 FNYEAQ. CDR3 size: 19 residues. With 5 bases clipped from V and 5 bases from J, the junction kept 19 bases outside the gene matches. CDR3 residues: CASSTSSQGLAVPLETQYF. The CDR3 nucleotides read TGTGCCAGCAGCACCTCCAGTCAGGGACTAGCGGTTCCTCTGGAGACCCAGTACTTC.

Comment on this clonotype: Lacking the conserved final phenylalanine or tryptophan, this CDR3 likely reflects a read error. This chain joins TRBV6-5 and TRBJ1-5; D gene unclear. V dropped 2 bases and J dropped 4 bases, with 6 bases sitting between them. CDR1 and CDR2 from the germline V gene are MNHEY and SVGAGI. The CDR3 is 13 residues long. Here the CDR3 reads CASSYGRNQPQHC. Written as DNA, the CDR3 is TGTGCCAGCAGTTACGGCAGGAATCAGCCCCAGCATTGT.

The chain combines TRBV12-3 or TRBV12-4 with TRBJ2-3; 7 nucleotides line up with TRBD2. With 5 bases clipped from V and 4 bases from J, the junction kept 18 bases outside the gene matches. The CDR3 totals 18 residues. Here the CDR3 reads CASSRWGGRALGADTQYF. The CDR3 DNA reads as TGTGCCAGCAGTCGCTGGGGGGGGAGGGCCCTCGGGGCAGATACGCAGTATTTT.

The chain joins TRBV6-6 to TRBJ2-7, with a tentative D call TRBD2 (6 bases). The CDR3 consists of 14 residues. Trimming pared 8 bases from V and 2 bases from J, leaving 16 bases between. Germline V CDR1 and CDR2: MNHNY, SVGAGI (reference sequence). The CDR3 here is CASLPRDGTYEQYF. The DNA for the CDR3 is TGTGCCAGCCTGCCGCGGGATGGAACCTACGAGCAGTACTTC.

V usage is TRBV5-1 and J usage is TRBJ2-2; tentatively, D is TRBD1 (6 bases). This CDR3 is 15 amino acids long. CDR1 SGHRS and CDR2 YFSETQ come from the germline V gene. Trimming stripped 5 bases from V and 2 bases from J, with 13 bases between. The CDR3 nucleotides are TGCGCCAGCAGACTGGGGACACCTAACACCGGGGAGCTGTTTTTT. Its protein is CASRLGTPNTGELFF.

This rearrangement joins TRBV20-1 to TRBJ2-1; 11 positions agree with TRBD2. V lost 5 bases and J lost 6; bases outside the gene matches: 6. The CDR3 length is 14 residues. Per germline, CDR1 DFQATT and CDR2 SNEGSKA (reference sequence). Here the CDR3 DNA reads TGCAGTGCTTCCACTAGCGGGAGTACCAATGAGCAGTTCTTC. It codes for CSASTSGSTNEQFF.

The chain combines TRBV5-5 with TRBJ1-5; 9 bases line up with TRBD1. Trimming removed 7 bases from V and 5 bases from J; junction bases left unmatched: 10. The CDR3 sequence is 15 residues long. CDR1 and CDR2 (germline): SGHKS, YYEKEE (reference sequence). The CDR3 bases are TGTGCCAGCGGCTACGCCGGGACAGGGTATCAGCCCCAGCATTTT. Protein product: CASGYAGTGYQPQHF.

This clonotype was seen only a few times. CDR3 sequence reads: CATSPLGGGSYEQYF. The DNA of the CDR3 is TGTGCCACCAGTCCCCTCGGGGGCGGATCCTACGAGCAGTACTTC. V is TRBV15 and J is TRBJ2-5; TRBD1 or TRBD2 may be the D gene (6 bases each). The J call could be wrong; TRBJ2-7 is a better fit for the DNA end. The CDR3 length is 15 residues. Germline CDR1 LNHNV, CDR2 YYDKDF (reference sequence).

The chain couples TRBV20-1 to TRBJ1-1, with 7 bases that match TRBD1. This CDR3 contains 11 residues. V trimming: 5 bases; J trimming: 10 bases; junction bases outside the gene matches: 7. CDR1 is DFQATT and CDR2 is SNEGSKA in the germline V gene (reference sequence). Here the CDR3 DNA reads TGCAGTGCTGCTCGACAGGGTGGAGCTTTCTTT. Protein product: CSAARQGGAFF.

In this sample, this clonotype turned up a few times. The chain couples TRBV5-1 to TRBJ2-7, with 10 positions matching TRBD2. From germline, CDR1 is SGHRS and CDR2 YFSETQ. The CDR3 contains 15 residues. V lost 0 bases, J lost 3 bases, and 3 bases stayed unmatched. CDR3 DNA: TGCGCCAGCAGCTTGGCAGCGGGAGGGATCTACGAGCAGTACTTC. Protein sequence: CASSLAAGGIYEQYF.

The chain uses TRBV29-1 and TRBJ1-2, with D possibly matching TRBD1 (6 bases). Between the trimmed V and J ends, which lost 4 bases and 9 bases, there was a span of 15 bases. This CDR3 comprises 12 residues. Germline V gene sequence: CDR1 SQVTM, CDR2 ANQGSEA. This chain's CDR3 is CSVVGGGERYTF. Here the CDR3 DNA reads TGCAGCGTTGTGGGTGGGGGCGAACGCTACACCTTC.